This T cell receptor beta chain is from a study of somatic mutations in cytotoxic T cells in rheumatoid arthritis. Overall study findings and caveats: The study found that the largest CD8+ clone exceeded 20% of CD8+ cells in about an eighth of the roughly 65 patients. No significant CD8+ T-cell clonality difference was found between rheumatoid arthritis patients and age-matched controls.

A remark on this clone: Its antigen is as yet unknown.

Healthy-control blood donors had a median age of roughly 60 years (range roughly 21-80) and were 55% female. Researchers isolated CD4+ and CD8+ cells by positive magnetic bead selection and then checked their purity by flow cytometry. Deletions cut 7 bases from V and 3 bases from J, with 14 bases between. CDR3 length equals 13 residues. Germline V lookup: CDR1 SGHNT, CDR2 YYREEE (reference sequence). Method: immunoSEQ multiplex PCR; TCRdb's copy keeps in-frame clones and lacks some. The sample lists roughly 25,000 clones, 70% to 80% seen once, with 9.9% in the top ten. Material: CD8+ T cells sorted from blood. The source is a woman between 18 and 29 years old in good health. V gene TRBV5-4 combines with J gene TRBJ2-7, with D tentatively TRBD1 or TRBD2 (7 bases each). The CDR3 DNA sequence: TGTGCCAGCGCCAGGGGGGGAAGCTACGAGCAGTACGTC. This sequence encodes CASARGGSYEQYV.